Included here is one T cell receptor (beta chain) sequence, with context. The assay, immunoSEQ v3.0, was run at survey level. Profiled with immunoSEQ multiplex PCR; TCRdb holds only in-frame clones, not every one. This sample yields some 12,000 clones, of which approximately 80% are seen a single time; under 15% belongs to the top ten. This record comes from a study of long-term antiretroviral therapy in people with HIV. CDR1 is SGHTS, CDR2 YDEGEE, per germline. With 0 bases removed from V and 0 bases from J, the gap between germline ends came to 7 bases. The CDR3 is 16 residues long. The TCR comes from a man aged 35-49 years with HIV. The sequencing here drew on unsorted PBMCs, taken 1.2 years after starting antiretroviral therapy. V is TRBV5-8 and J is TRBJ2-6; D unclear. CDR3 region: CASSLGPLSGANVLTF. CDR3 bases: TGTGCCAGCAGCTTGGGGCCTCTCTCTGGGGCCAACGTCCTGACTTTC.